Many counts were recorded for the clone carrying this T cell receptor beta chain. Its specificity is unknown. Unique molecular identifiers, one per molecule, were present on every TCR cDNA molecule. TCRdb re-called the 5' RACE reads through MiXCR, storing one row per CDR3 protein. The table lists some 54,000 distinct CDR3 sequences, 6% to 8.5% of them singletons, with around 33% in the top ten. The data originate from a study of spatial heterogeneity in lung cancer. Study-level background: A total of approximately 77 untreated early-stage non-small cell lung cancer patients served as donors. Study outcomes and limitations: Compared with follow-up, resection was when ubiquitous expanded tumor TCRs appeared in blood more.

Time point specified: blood at routine non-recurrence follow-up after resection. TCRs were sequenced from unsorted whole RNA of tumor, nontumor lung or PBMC. This TCR came from a female donor with early-stage non-small cell lung cancer. The sample was PBMCs, taken at follow-up.

CDR3 coding DNA: TGTGCCAGCAGCCTCGACAGGGGCTATGGCTACACCTTC. It codes for CASSLDRGYGYTF. The chain is built from TRBV7-9 and TRBJ1-2, with 8 bases fitting TRBD1. Looked up from germline, CDR1 is SEHNR and CDR2 is FQNEAQ (reference sequence). With V trimmed by 5 bases and J by 4 bases, 3 bases remained unmatched. The CDR3 is made up of 13 amino acids.